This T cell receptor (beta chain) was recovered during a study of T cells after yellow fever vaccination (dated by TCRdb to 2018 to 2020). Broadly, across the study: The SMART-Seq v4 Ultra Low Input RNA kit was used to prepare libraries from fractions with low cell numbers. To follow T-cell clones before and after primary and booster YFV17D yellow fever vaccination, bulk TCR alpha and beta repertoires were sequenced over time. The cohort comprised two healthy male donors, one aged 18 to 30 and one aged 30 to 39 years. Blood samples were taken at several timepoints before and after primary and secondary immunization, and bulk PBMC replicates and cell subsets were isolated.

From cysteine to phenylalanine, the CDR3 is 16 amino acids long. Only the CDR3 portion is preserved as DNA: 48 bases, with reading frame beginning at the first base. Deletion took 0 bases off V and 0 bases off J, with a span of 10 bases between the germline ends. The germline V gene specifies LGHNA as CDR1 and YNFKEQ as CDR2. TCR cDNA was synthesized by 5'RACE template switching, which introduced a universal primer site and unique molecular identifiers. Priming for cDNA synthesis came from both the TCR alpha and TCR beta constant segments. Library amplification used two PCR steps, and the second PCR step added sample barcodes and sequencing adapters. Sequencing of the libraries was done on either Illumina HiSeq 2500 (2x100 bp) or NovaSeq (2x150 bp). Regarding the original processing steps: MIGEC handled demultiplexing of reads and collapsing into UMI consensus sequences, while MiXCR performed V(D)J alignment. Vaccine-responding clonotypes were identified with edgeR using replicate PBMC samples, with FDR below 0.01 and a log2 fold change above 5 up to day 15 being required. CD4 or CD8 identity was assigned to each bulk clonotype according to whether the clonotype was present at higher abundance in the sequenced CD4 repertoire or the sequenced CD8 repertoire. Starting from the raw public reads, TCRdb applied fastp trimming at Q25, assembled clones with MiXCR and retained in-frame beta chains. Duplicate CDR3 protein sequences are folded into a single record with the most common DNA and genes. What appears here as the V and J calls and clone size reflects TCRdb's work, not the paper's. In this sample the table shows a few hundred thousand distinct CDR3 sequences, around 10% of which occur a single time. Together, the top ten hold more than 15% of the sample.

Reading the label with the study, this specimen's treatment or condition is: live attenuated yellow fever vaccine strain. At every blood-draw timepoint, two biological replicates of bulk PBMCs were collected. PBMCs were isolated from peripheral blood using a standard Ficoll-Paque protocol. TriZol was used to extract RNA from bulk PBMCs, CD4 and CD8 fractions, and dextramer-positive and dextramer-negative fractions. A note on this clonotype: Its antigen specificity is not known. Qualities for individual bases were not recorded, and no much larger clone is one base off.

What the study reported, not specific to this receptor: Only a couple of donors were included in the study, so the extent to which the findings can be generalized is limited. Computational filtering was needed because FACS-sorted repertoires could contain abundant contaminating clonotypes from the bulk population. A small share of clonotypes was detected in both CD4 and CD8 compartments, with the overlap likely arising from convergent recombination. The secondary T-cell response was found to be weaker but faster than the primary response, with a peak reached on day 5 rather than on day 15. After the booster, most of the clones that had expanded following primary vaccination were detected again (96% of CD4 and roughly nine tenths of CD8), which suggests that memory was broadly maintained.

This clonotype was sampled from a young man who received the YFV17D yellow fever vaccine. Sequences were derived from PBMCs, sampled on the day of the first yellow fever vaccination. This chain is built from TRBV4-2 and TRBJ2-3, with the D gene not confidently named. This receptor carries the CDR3 CASSQDYDGSTDTQYF. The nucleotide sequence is TGTGCCAGCAGCCAAGATTACGACGGGAGCACAGATACGCAGTATTTT.